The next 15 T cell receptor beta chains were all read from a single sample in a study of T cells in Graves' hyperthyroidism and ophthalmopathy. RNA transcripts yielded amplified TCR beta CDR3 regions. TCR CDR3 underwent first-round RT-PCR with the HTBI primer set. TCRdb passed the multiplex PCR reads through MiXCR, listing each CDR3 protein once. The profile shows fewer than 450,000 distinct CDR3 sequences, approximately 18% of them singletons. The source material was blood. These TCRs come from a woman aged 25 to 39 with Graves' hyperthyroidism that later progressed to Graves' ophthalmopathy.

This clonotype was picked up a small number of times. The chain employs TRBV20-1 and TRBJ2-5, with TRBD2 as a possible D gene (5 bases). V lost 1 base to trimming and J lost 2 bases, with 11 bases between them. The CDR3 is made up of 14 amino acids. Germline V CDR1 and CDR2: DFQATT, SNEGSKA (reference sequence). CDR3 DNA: TGCAGTGCTAGAGGTCTGGGAGATCAAGAGACCCAGTACTTC. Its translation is CSARGLGDQETQYF.

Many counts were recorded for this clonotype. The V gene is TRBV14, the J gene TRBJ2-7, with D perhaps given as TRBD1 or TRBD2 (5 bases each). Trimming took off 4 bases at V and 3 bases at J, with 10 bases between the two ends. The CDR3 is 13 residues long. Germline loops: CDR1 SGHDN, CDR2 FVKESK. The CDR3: CASSRDGFYEQYF. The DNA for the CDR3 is TGTGCCAGCAGCCGGGACGGATTCTACGAGCAGTACTTC.

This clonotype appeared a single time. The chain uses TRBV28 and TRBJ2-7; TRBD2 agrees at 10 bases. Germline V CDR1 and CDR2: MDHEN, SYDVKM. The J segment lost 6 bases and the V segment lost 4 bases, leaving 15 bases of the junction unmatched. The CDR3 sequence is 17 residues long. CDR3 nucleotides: TGTGCCAGCAGTTCCACCCGGCTAGCGGGAGACTCCGGCGAGCAGTACTTC. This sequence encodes CASSSTRLAGDSGEQYF.

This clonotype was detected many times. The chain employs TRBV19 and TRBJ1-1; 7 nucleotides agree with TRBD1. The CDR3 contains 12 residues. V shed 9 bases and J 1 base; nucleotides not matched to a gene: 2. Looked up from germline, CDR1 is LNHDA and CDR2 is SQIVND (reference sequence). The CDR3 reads CASGDRNTEAFF. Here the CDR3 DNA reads TGTGCCAGCGGGGACAGGAACACTGAAGCTTTCTTT.

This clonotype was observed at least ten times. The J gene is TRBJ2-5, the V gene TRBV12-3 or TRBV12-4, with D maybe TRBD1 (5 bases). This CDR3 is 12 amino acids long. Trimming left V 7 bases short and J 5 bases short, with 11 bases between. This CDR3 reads CASTPGHETQYF. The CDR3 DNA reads TGTGCCAGCACCCCAGGGCACGAGACCCAGTACTTC.

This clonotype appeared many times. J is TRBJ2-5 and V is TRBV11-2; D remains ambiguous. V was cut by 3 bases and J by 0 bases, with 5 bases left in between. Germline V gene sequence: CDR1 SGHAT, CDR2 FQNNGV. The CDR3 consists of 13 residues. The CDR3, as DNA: TGTGCCAGCAGCTTTTCGGACCAAGAGACCCAGTACTTC. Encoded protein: CASSFSDQETQYF.

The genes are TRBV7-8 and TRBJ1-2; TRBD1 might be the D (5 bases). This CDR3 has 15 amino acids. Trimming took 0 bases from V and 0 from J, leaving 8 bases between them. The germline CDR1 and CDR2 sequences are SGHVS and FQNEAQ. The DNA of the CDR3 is TGTGCCAGCAGCTTAGCGGCGGGGCCTAACTATGGCTACACCTTC. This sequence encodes CASSLAAGPNYGYTF.

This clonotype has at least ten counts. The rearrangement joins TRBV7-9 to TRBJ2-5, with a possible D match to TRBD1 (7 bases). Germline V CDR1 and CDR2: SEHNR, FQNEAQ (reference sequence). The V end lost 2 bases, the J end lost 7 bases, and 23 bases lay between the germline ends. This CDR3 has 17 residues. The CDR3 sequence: CASSLPRRGLDRGTQYF. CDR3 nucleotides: TGTGCCAGCAGCTTACCTCGGAGGGGGCTAGATCGGGGGACCCAGTACTTC.

The CDR3 DNA reads TGCGCCAGCAGCCAGAGGACTAGCGGGAGATTGGAAAGAGAGACCCAGTACTTC. Protein sequence: CASSQRTSGRLERETQYF. The chain combines TRBV4-1 with TRBJ2-5, with 13 bases that match TRBD2. Germline V gives CDR1 MGHRA, CDR2 YSYEKL. The junction had 11 bases not matched to a gene; V was cut back by 3 bases and J by 4 bases. This CDR3 has 18 residues.

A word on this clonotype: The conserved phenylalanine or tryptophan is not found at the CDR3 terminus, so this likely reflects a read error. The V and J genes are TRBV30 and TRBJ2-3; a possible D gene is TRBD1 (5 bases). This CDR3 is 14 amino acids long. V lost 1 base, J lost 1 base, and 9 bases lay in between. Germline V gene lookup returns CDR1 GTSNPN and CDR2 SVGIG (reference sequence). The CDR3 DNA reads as TGTGCCTGGAGTGGGGGCAGGGGCACAGATACGCAGTATCTT. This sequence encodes CAWSGGRGTDTQYL.

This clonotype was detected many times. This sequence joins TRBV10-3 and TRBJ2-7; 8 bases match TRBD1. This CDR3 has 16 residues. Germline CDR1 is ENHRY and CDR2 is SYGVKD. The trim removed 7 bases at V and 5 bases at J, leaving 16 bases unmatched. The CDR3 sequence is CAIKGGVAGGFDEQYF. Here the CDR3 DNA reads TGTGCCATCAAAGGTGGTGTGGCAGGGGGCTTCGACGAGCAGTACTTC.

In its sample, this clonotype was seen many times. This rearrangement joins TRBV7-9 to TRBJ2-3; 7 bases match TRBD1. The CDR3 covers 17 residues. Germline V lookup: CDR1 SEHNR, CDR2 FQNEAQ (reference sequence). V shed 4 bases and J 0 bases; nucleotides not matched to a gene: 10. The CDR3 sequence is CASSSNRDRSSTDTQYF. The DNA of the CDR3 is TGTGCCAGCAGCTCTAACCGGGACAGATCTAGCACAGATACGCAGTATTTT.

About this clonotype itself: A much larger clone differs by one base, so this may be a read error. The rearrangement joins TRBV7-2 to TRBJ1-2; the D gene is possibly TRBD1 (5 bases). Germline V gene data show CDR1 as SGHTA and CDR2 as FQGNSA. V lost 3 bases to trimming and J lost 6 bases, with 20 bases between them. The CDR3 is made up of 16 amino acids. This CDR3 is CASSFLFNRWSNGYTF. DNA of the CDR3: TGTGCCAGCAGCTTTTTATTTAACAGGTGGTCGAATGGCTACACCTTC. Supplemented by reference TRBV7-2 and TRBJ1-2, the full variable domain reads GAGVSQSPSNKVTEKGKDVELRCDPISGHTALYWYRQSLGQGLEFLIYFQGNSAPDKSGLPSDRFSAERTGGSVSTLTIQRTQQEDSAVYLCASSFLFNRWSNGYTFGSGTRLTVV.

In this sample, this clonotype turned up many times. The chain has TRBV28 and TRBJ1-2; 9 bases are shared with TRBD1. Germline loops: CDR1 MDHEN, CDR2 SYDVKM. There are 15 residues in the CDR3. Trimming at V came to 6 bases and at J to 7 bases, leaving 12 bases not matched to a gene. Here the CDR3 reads CASRQSSGTGSGYTF. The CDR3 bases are TGTGCCAGCAGGCAGAGCTCCGGGACAGGGAGTGGCTACACCTTC.

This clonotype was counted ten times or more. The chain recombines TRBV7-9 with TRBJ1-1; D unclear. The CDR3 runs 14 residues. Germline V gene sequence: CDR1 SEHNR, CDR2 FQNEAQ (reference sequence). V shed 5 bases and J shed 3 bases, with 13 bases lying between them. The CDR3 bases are TGTGCCAGCAGCACGCACGCGGGCCACACTGAAGCTTTCTTT. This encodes CASSTHAGHTEAFF.